The next 3 T cell receptor beta chains were all read from a single sample in a study of tumor and adjacent non-tumor tissue in lung cancer (dated by TCRdb to between 2017 and 2018). The library relied on multiplex PCR. Sequenced on an Illumina HiSeq 2500. TCRbeta libraries were constructed through three rounds of nested PCR with primers (Table S4) according to protocols adapted from ARM-PCR. Using fastp at Q25 and MiXCR, TCRdb reprocessed the public reads and kept productive beta chains. Rows with one shared CDR3 protein collapse into an entry with the most common genes and DNA. The sample table shows about 75,000 distinct CDR3 sequences, and more than 60% are seen once. Together, the top ten hold over 9.5% of the sample. RNA was extracted from bulk unsorted tissue and checked for quality with a NanoDrop ND-1000 and an Agilent 2100. The sample taken for sequencing was lung tumor tissue. These receptors came from a woman in her 50s with non-small cell lung cancer.

Notes on this clonotype: A single base separates this from a much larger clone, so it may be a read error. V gene TRBV20-1 combines with J gene TRBJ2-4; the match to TRBD2 covers 13 bases. CDR1 and CDR2 (germline): DFQATT, SNEGSKA (reference sequence). The CDR3 contains 15 residues. As DNA, the CDR3 is TGCAGTGCTAGTCGACTAGCGGGAGGCAAAAACACTCAGTACTTC. Translated, it gives CSASRLAGGKNTQYF.

Concerning this clonotype: The junction and the germline gene differ at one end; a read error may be behind it. V gene TRBV20-1 combines with J gene TRBJ2-7; 7 bases line up with TRBD2. Germline V gene data show CDR1 as DFQATT and CDR2 as SNEGSKA (reference sequence). CDR3 length equals 13 residues. CDR3 nucleotide sequence: TGCAGTGCTAGTGGACTAGAACCATACGACCAGTACTTC. Amino acids: CSASGLEPYDQYF.

This clonotype was counted between two and nine times. This chain's CDR3 is CASSSSPGNTEAFF. The CDR3 bases are TGTGCCAGCAGCTCCTCCCCAGGGAACACTGAAGCTTTCTTT. This chain uses TRBV7-2 with TRBJ1-1; no firm D call. The germline gives CDR1 SGHTA, CDR2 FQGNSA. CDR3 size: 14 residues. V was trimmed by 4 bases and J by 1 base, leaving 10 bases between them.